A single sample gave rise to the 30 T cell receptor beta chains below, sequenced in a study of Ad26.COV2.S vaccination and SARS-CoV-2 variants. The sample's treatment: around 19 received Ad26.COV2.S at low or high dose, single or two shots; roughly five received placebo; per-sample allocation not given. Samples analyzed were those drawn on day 63 after the first vaccine or placebo injection. TCRdb's table, derived via immunoSEQ multiplex PCR, lists solely in-frame clones and lacks some. The sample contains around 250,000 clones, about 90% of which appear only once. The sample was peripheral blood, taken in a trial of Ad26.COV2.S vaccine versus placebo. The origin of the receptors is a person aged 18-65 years who received the Ad26.COV2.S COVID-19 vaccine or a placebo.

This clone was counted once. The chain has TRBV11-3 and TRBJ2-3; D is perhaps TRBD2 (6 bases). Germline V lookup: CDR1 SGHNT, CDR2 YENEEA. This CDR3 contains 15 residues. V was shortened by 5 bases and J by 0 bases, with 12 bases between the two germline ends. The CDR3 DNA sequence: TGTGCCAGCAGCGATAGCGGCCGTAGCACAGATACGCAGTATTTT. The encoded protein is CASSDSGRSTDTQYF.

The chain carries TRBV30 and TRBJ1-2; a weak D match, TRBD1 (5 bases). Trimming took 4 bases from V and 5 from J, leaving 20 bases between them. The CDR3 runs to 15 residues. CDR1 is GTSNPN and CDR2 is SVGIG in the germline V gene (reference sequence). The CDR3 sequence is CAWTRWDGGNYGYTF. DNA for the CDR3: TGTGCCTGGACCCGGTGGGACGGAGGAAATTATGGCTACACCTTC.

This clone was observed a single time. CDR3 sequence: CASSLYWTSAPYEQYF. In nucleotides, the CDR3 is TGTGCCAGCAGCTTATATTGGACTAGCGCGCCCTACGAGCAGTACTTC. This chain joins TRBV7-9 and TRBJ2-7, with 9 bases matching TRBD2. The CDR3 loop spans 16 amino acids. Trimming removed 2 bases from V and 2 bases from J; junction bases left unmatched: 7. Germline V gene sequence: CDR1 SEHNR, CDR2 FQNEAQ (reference sequence).

The rearrangement links TRBV9 to TRBJ1-6; D is unclear. Trimming took 7 bases from V and 7 from J, leaving 21 bases between them. The germline V gene has CDR1 SGDLS and CDR2 YYNGEE. The CDR3 is 16 residues long. The CDR3: CASAAGTPSANSPLHF. The CDR3 nucleotides are TGTGCCAGCGCAGCGGGAACCCCTAGTGCAAATTCACCCCTCCACTTT.

V gene TRBV14 combines with J gene TRBJ1-2; the D gene is possibly TRBD1 (6 bases). Germline V gene data show CDR1 as SGHDN and CDR2 as FVKESK. CDR3 size: 17 residues. V dropped 2 bases and J dropped 0 bases, with 16 bases sitting between them. CDR3 DNA sequence: TGTGCCAGCAGCCAACTTTCTACAGGGATGGCTAACTATGGCTACACCTTC. It codes for CASSQLSTGMANYGYTF.

This clone was picked up a small number of times. The genes are TRBV3-1 (or the pseudogene TRBV3-2) and TRBJ2-7, with D perhaps TRBD2 (5 bases). The CDR3 sequence is 16 residues long. CDR1 is LGHDT, CDR2 YNNKEL, per germline (reference sequence). The ends were cut back, 1 base at V and 3 bases at J, with 16 bases in the middle. CDR3 amino acids: CASSQVGRGIFYEQYF. CDR3 nucleotides: TGTGCCAGCAGCCAAGTGGGGAGAGGGATCTTCTACGAGCAGTACTTC.

V gene TRBV5-4 combines with J gene TRBJ2-5; D remains ambiguous. CDR1 is SGHNT and CDR2 is YYREEE in the germline V gene (reference sequence). This CDR3 is 14 amino acids long. The V and J ends lost 3 bases and 2 bases respectively, with 11 bases between them. The CDR3 spells CASSSERQQETQYF. The DNA for the CDR3 is TGTGCCAGCAGCTCCGAAAGGCAACAAGAGACCCAGTACTTC.

The chain couples TRBV10-3 to TRBJ1-3, with D unclear. Germline CDR1 ENHRY, CDR2 SYGVKD. V lost 6 bases and J 0 bases, leaving 9 bases between the germline ends. CDR3 length: 14 residues. CDR3 coding DNA: TGTGCCATCAGAGGACTCTACTCTGGAAACACCATATATTTT. Its translation: CAIRGLYSGNTIYF.

The V and J genes are TRBV12-3 or TRBV12-4 and TRBJ1-2, with D unclear. V lost 0 bases and J 8 bases, leaving 10 bases between the germline ends. The CDR3 contains 13 residues. CDR3 amino acids: CASSLANGWGYTF. CDR3 coding DNA: TGTGCCAGCAGTTTAGCTAACGGTTGGGGCTACACCTTC.

This chain joins TRBV6-5 and TRBJ1-4; D is possibly TRBD1 (6 bases). The CDR3 is 14 residues long. Germline CDR1 and CDR2: MNHEY and SVGAGI. V lost 6 bases and J 7 bases, leaving 15 bases between the germline ends. The CDR3 is CASSFTGYGEKLFF. The CDR3 DNA reads TGTGCCAGCAGCTTCACAGGGTATGGTGAAAAACTGTTTTTT.

This clone showed up just once. V is TRBV5-4 and J is TRBJ2-5; 8 bases are a match to TRBD1. Germline values: CDR1 SGHNT, CDR2 YYREEE (reference sequence). CDR3 size: 13 residues. V lost 2 bases to trimming and J lost 5 bases; unmatched junction nucleotides: 2. Here the CDR3 reads CASSFGQGETQYF. CDR3 in DNA: TGTGCCAGCAGCTTTGGACAGGGTGAGACCCAGTACTTC.

This sequence joins TRBV6-4 and TRBJ2-1; 8 bases agree with TRBD2. The germline V gene has CDR1 MRHNA and CDR2 SNTAGT. V dropped 0 bases and J dropped 15; count of bases not matched to a gene: 13. This CDR3 region has 15 residues. The CDR3 coding sequence is TGTGCCAGCAGTGACTCGATGGAGTCCGGGGGGGCCACGTTCTTC. Its translation: CASSDSMESGGATFF.

The chain couples TRBV28 to TRBJ1-4; D not resolved. The CDR3 has 15 residues. Germline CDR1 is MDHEN and CDR2 is SYDVKM. The V end lost 4 bases, the J end lost 5 bases, and 14 bases lay between the germline ends. The CDR3 sequence is CASSSFPYDNEKLFF. The CDR3 coding sequence is TGTGCCAGCAGTTCCTTCCCCTATGACAATGAAAAACTGTTTTTT. Full variable domain (remainder filled in from reference TRBV28 and TRBJ1-4): DVKVTQSSRYLVKRTGEKVFLECVQDMDHENMFWYRQDPGLGLRLIYFSYDVKMKEKGDIPEGYSVSREKKERFSLILESASTNQTSMYLCASSSFPYDNEKLFFGSGTQLSVL.

The V gene is TRBV2, the J gene TRBJ1-5; perhaps TRBD1 as D (6 bases). Trimming pared 6 bases from V and 7 bases from J, leaving 16 bases between. The CDR3 has 14 amino acids. The germline gives CDR1 SNHLY, CDR2 FYNNEI. CDR3 DNA sequence: TGTGCCAGCAGACCAGGGGAGAGAGGGCAGCCCCAGCATTTT. Translating gives CASRPGERGQPQHF.

The chain employs TRBV25-1 and TRBJ1-4, with 8 bases that match TRBD1. Germline lookup yields CDR1 MGHDK and CDR2 SYGVNS. This CDR3 has 15 amino acids. The V gene end was trimmed by 2 bases and the J gene end by 7 bases; junction bases not matched to a gene: 6. The chain's CDR3 is CASSEPGGASEKLFF. The CDR3 region has the DNA TGTGCCAGCAGTGAACCAGGGGGCGCGAGTGAAAAACTGTTTTTT.

The J gene is TRBJ1-1, the V gene TRBV18, with D hard to call. This CDR3 spans 16 amino acids. The germline V and J ends were trimmed by 2 bases and 1 base, with 14 bases remaining between them. Germline V CDR1 and CDR2: KGHSH, LQKENI. The CDR3 DNA follows: TGTGCCAGCTCACCAGGAACATCCCAGTCGAACACTGAAGCTTTCTTT. Amino acids: CASSPGTSQSNTEAFF.

In the case of this clone: Other DNA sequences in the sample encode the same CDR3. The chain combines TRBV6-5 with TRBJ1-2; D is unresolved. Per the germline V gene, CDR1 is MNHEY and CDR2 is SVGAGI. The CDR3 runs 13 residues. The V gene lost 2 bases and the J gene lost 2 bases, with 6 bases spanning the gap. The CDR3 sequence is CASSYEGNYGYTF. The DNA for the CDR3 is TGTGCCAGCAGTTACGAGGGAAACTATGGCTACACCTTC.

This clone was counted many times. The chain recombines TRBV28 with TRBJ1-4, with D maybe TRBD1 (6 bases). The germline gives CDR1 MDHEN, CDR2 SYDVKM. V gave up 3 bases and J gave up 7 bases, with 18 bases separating them. The CDR3 has 16 amino acids. CDR3 amino acids: CASSFASPGGGEKLFF. CDR3 bases: TGTGCCAGCAGTTTCGCGTCTCCGGGGGGCGGTGAAAAACTGTTTTTT.

The chain couples TRBV5-1 to TRBJ1-1, with TRBD1 identical over 7 bases. This CDR3 is 15 amino acids long. V was pared by 2 bases and J by 1 base, with 5 bases of the junction left unmatched. Germline V lookup: CDR1 SGHRS, CDR2 YFSETQ. CDR3 nucleotides: TGCGCCAGCAGCTTAATGACAGGGACGAACACTGAAGCTTTCTTT. This sequence encodes CASSLMTGTNTEAFF.

This rearrangement joins TRBV3-1 (or the pseudogene TRBV3-2) to TRBJ1-3; D may be TRBD1 (5 bases). Germline CDR1 and CDR2: LGHDT and YNNKEL (reference sequence). V was clipped by 0 bases and J by 3 bases, with 15 bases between them. The CDR3 has 17 amino acids. CDR3 in DNA: TGTGCCAGCAGCCAAGACACTAGCTGGCAGGGTGGAAACACCATATATTTT. Encoded protein: CASSQDTSWQGGNTIYF.

V and J are TRBV11-2 and TRBJ2-5; D not resolved. This CDR3 is 16 amino acids long. The V end lost 6 bases, the J end lost 3 bases, and 20 bases lay between the germline ends. CDR1 is SGHAT and CDR2 is FQNNGV in the germline V gene. The CDR3 region has the DNA TGTGCCAGCAGATCTTTGGGCCTAGGGATAGAAGAGACCCAGTACTTC. Its translation: CASRSLGLGIEETQYF.

The V gene is TRBV11-2, the J gene TRBJ2-6; D ambiguous. Trimming left V 3 bases short and J 10 bases short, with 7 bases between. This CDR3 region has 12 residues. The germline V gene has CDR1 SGHAT and CDR2 FQNNGV. CDR3 in amino acids: CASSFSGNVLTF. As DNA, the CDR3 is TGTGCCAGCAGCTTTTCGGGTAACGTCCTGACTTTC.

This clone occurred once. The chain has TRBV6-1 and TRBJ1-4; D ambiguous. CDR1 and CDR2 from the germline V gene are MNHNS and SASEGT. This CDR3 is built from 17 residues. Between the trimmed V and J ends, which lost 3 bases and 8 bases, there was a span of 22 bases. The CDR3 spells CASSDNHETPVREKLFF. As DNA, the CDR3 is TGTGCCAGCAGTGATAATCATGAGACGCCCGTCAGGGAAAAACTGTTTTTT.

Comments on this clone: This same CDR3 is encoded by further DNA sequences in the sample. This sequence joins TRBV7-9 and TRBJ1-2; D gene ambiguous. The germline V gene has CDR1 SEHNR and CDR2 FQNEAQ (reference sequence). The CDR3 is made up of 14 amino acids. The ends were cut back, 3 bases at V and 0 bases at J, with 8 bases in the middle. CDR3 nucleotide sequence: TGTGCCAGCAGCTTCGGCACTACTAACTATGGCTACACCTTC. Translated: CASSFGTTNYGYTF. Full variable domain (remainder filled in from reference TRBV7-9 and TRBJ1-2): DTGVSQNPRHKITKRGQNVTFRCDPISEHNRLYWYRQTLGQGPEFLTYFQNEAQLEKSRLLSDRFSAERPKGSFSTLEIQRTEQGDSAMYLCASSFGTTNYGYTFGSGTRLTVV.

The J gene is TRBJ2-3, the V gene TRBV30; D ambiguous. The CDR3 totals 13 residues. The ends were cut back, 5 bases at V and 3 bases at J, with 12 bases in the middle. Germline V gives CDR1 GTSNPN, CDR2 SVGIG (reference sequence). CDR3: CAWDPRGTDTQYF. The CDR3 DNA is TGTGCCTGGGACCCCCGAGGAACAGATACGCAGTATTTT.

V and J are TRBV4-2 and TRBJ2-1; either TRBD1 or TRBD2 may fit D (6 bases each). CDR3 length: 16 amino acids. Germline CDR1 and CDR2: LGHNA and YNFKEQ. Trimming pared 0 bases from V and 2 bases from J, leaving 11 bases between. The CDR3: CASSQDRGGTYNEQFF. CDR3 DNA sequence: TGTGCCAGCAGCCAAGATAGAGGGGGGACCTACAATGAGCAGTTCTTC.

The gene calls are TRBV15 and TRBJ1-1; a weak D match, TRBD1 (6 bases). Germline V gene data show CDR1 as LNHNV and CDR2 as YYDKDF (reference sequence). This CDR3 comprises 15 residues. V was pared by 5 bases and J by 3 bases, with 16 bases between. The DNA for the CDR3 is TGTGCCACCAGCCCACCCCGGGGGCGAGACACTGAAGCTTTCTTT. Amino acid sequence: CATSPPRGRDTEAFF.

The V gene is TRBV7-6, the J gene TRBJ2-7; a weak D match, TRBD2 (5 bases). CDR3 length: 13 residues. Germline assignment: CDR1 SGHVS and CDR2 FNYEAQ. The V gene lost 3 bases and the J gene lost 2 bases, with 8 bases spanning the gap. DNA for the CDR3: TGTGCCAGCAGCTTGGAACTAGCCTACGAGCAGTACTTC. The encoded protein is CASSLELAYEQYF.

The chain recombines TRBV19 with TRBJ2-5; tentatively, D is TRBD2 (6 bases). The germline gives CDR1 LNHDA, CDR2 SQIVND (reference sequence). CDR3 length equals 16 residues. V was pared by 7 bases and J by 5 bases, with 23 bases between. CDR3 sequence reads: CASIRQPGLWGETQYF. CDR3 bases: TGTGCCAGTATTCGACAGCCGGGACTGTGGGGGGAGACCCAGTACTTC.

The chain combines TRBV4-2 with TRBJ2-2, with 11 bases matching TRBD2. There are 17 residues in the CDR3. Germline lookup yields CDR1 LGHNA and CDR2 YNFKEQ. J lost 4 bases, V lost 3 bases, and 7 bases had no gene match. CDR3 DNA sequence: TGTGCCAGCAGCCAGCAACTAGCGGGGGAAATCACCGGGGAGCTGTTTTTT. Translating gives CASSQQLAGEITGELFF.